This T cell receptor beta chain was recovered during a study of OX40 agonist ivuxolimab in advanced cancers. The study's findings and limits: There was clonal expansion of CD4+ and CD8+ blood T cells by week 6 at 0.1 to 3.0 mg/kg.

The V and J ends lost 4 bases and 5 bases, in that order; junction bases with no gene match: 15. Germline V gene lookup returns CDR1 SGHRS and CDR2 YFSETQ. CDR3 length equals 17 residues. Profiling relied on immunoSEQ multiplex PCR, and the TCRdb table lists in-frame clones only, not all of them. The sample holds about 9,200 clones, roughly 90% seen once. As regards this clone: Its antigen is undetermined.

The chain recombines TRBV5-1 with TRBJ2-3, with 8 nucleotides matching TRBD2. This clonotype was sampled from an adult with an advanced solid tumor such as melanoma, head and neck, liver or kidney cancer. This specimen consisted of CD4+ or CD8+ T cells sorted from blood, obtained in a trial of the OX40 agonist ivuxolimab. CDR3 region: CASSQSARGGRGDTQYF. DNA of the CDR3: TGCGCCAGCAGCCAATCCGCCCGGGGGGGCCGTGGAGATACGCAGTATTTT.